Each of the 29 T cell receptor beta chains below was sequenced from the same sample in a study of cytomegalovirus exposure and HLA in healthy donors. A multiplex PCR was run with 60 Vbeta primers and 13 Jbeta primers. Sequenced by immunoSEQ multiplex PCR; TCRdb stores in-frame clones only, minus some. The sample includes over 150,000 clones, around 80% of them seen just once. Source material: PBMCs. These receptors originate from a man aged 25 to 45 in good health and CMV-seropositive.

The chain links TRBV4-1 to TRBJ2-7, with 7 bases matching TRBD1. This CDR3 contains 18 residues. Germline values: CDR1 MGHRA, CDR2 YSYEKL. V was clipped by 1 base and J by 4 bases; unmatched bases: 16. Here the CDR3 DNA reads TGCGCCAGCAGCCAAGTGACAGGGCCGGGTGTTAGAGGATACGAGCAGTACTTC. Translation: CASSQVTGPGVRGYEQYF.

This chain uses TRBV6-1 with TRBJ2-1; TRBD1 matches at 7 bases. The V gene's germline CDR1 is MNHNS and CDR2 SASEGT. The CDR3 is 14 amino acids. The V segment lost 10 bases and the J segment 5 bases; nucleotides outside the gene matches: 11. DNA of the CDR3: TGTGCCAACTCCCGGGACAGCTTAAACAATGAGCAGTTCTTC. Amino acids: CANSRDSLNNEQFF.

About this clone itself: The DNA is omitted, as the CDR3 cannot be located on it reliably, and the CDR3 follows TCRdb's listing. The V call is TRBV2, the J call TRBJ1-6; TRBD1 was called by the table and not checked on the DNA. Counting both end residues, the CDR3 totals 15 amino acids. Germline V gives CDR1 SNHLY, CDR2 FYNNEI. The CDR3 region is CASSVGPGRDSPLHF.

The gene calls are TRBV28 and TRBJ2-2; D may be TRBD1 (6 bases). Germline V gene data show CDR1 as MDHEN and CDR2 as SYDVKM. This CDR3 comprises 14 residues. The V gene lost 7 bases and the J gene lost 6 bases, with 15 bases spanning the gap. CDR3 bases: TGTGCCAGCACCATAAGGACAGCATCCGGGGAGCTGTTTTTT. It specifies CASTIRTASGELFF.

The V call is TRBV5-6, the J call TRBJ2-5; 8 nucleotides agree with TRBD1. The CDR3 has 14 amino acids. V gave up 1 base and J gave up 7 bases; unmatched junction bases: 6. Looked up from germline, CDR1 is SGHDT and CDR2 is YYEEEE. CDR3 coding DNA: TGTGCCAGCAGCTTGCTCCAGGGGGCTCCGACCCAGTACTTC. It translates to CASSLLQGAPTQYF.

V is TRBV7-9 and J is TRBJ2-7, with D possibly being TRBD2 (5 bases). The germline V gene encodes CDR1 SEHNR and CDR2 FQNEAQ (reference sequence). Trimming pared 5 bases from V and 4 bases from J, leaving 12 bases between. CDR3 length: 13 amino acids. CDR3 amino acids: CASSPRSGYEQYF. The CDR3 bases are TGTGCCAGCAGCCCCCGGAGCGGATACGAGCAGTACTTC.

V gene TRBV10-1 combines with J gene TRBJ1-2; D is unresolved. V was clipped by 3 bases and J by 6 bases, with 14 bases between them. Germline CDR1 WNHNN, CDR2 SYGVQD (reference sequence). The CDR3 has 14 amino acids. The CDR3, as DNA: TGCGCCAGCAGTGAATCAGGAAGCCTGAATGGCTACACCTTC. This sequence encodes CASSESGSLNGYTF.

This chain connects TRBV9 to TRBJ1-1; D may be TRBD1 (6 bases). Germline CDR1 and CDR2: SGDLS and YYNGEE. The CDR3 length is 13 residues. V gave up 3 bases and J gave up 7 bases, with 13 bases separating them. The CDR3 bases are TGTGCCAGCAGCGGGGGGCCTATAAGTGAAGCTTTCTTT. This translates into CASSGGPISEAFF.

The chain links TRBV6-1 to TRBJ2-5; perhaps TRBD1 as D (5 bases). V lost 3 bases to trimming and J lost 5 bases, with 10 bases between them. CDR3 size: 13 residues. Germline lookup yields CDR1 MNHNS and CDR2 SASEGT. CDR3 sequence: CASSDQGTETQYF. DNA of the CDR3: TGTGCCAGCAGTGACCAGGGTACGGAGACCCAGTACTTC.

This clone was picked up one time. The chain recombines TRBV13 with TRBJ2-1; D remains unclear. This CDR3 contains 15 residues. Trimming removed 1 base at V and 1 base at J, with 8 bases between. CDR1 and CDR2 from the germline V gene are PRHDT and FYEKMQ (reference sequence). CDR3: CASSLVQVSYNEQFF. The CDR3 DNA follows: TGTGCCAGCAGCTTAGTGCAGGTTTCCTACAATGAGCAGTTCTTC.

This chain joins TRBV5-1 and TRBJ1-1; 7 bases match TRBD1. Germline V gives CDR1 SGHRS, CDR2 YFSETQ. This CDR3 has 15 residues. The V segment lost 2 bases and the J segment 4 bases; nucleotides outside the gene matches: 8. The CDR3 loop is CASSLLTGAGTEAFF. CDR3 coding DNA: TGCGCCAGCAGCTTACTTACAGGGGCGGGCACTGAAGCTTTCTTT. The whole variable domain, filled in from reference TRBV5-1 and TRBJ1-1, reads KAGVTQTPRYLIKTRGQQVTLSCSPISGHRSVSWYQQTPGQGLQFLFEYFSETQRNKGNFPGRFSGRQFSNSRSEMNVSTLELGDSALYLCASSLLTGAGTEAFFGQGTRLTVV.

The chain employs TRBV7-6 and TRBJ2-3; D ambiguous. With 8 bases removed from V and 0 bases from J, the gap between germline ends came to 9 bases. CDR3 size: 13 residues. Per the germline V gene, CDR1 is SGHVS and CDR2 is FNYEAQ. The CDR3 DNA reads TGTGCCAGCGGCGGTTATAGCACAGATACGCAGTATTTT. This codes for CASGGYSTDTQYF.

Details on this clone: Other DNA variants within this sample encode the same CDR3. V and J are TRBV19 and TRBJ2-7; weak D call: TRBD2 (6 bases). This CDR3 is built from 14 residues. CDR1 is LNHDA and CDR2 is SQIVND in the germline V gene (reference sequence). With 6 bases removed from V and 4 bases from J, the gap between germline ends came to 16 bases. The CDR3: CASRARDSSYEQYF. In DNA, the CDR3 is TGTGCCAGTAGGGCCCGGGACTCCTCTTACGAGCAGTACTTC.

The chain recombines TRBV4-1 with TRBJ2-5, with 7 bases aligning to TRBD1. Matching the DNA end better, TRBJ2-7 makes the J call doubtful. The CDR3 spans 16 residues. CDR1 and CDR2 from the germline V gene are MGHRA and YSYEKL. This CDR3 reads CASSRGTGVRGNEQYF. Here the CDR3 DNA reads TGCGCCAGCAGCCGAGGAACAGGGGTTCGGGGTAACGAGCAGTACTTC.

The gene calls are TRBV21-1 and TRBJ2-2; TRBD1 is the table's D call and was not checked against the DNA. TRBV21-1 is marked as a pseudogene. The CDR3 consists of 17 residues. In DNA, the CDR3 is TGTGCCAGCAGCCCGGGACAGGCGGTCGGTAGGACCGGGGAGCTGTTTTTT. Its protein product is CASSPGQAVGRTGELFF.

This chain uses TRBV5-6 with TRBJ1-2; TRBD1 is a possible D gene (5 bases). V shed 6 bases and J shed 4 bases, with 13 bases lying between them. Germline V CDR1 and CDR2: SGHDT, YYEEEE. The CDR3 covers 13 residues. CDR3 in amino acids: CASNDGTSYGYTF. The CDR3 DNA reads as TGTGCCAGCAACGATGGGACTTCCTATGGCTACACCTTC.

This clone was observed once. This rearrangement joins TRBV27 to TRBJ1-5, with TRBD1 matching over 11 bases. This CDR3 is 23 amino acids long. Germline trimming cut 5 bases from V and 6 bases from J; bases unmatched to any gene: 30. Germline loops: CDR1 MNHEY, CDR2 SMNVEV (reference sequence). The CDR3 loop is CASSPLSTWTGGVWGPQSQPQHF. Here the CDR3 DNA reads TGTGCCAGCAGTCCACTTTCAACCTGGACAGGGGGCGTGTGGGGGCCCCAGAGTCAGCCCCAGCATTTT.

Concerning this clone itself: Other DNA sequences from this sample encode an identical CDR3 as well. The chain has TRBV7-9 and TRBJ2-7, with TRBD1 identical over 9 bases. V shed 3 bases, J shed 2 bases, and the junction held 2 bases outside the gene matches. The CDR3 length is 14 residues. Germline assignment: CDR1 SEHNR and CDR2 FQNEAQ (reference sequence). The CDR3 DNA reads TGTGCCAGCAGCTTTAGGGACAGGGCCTACGAGCAGTACTTC. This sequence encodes CASSFRDRAYEQYF. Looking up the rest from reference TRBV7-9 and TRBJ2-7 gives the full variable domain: DTGVSQNPRHKITKRGQNVTFRCDPISEHNRLYWYRQTLGQGPEFLTYFQNEAQLEKSRLLSDRFSAERPKGSFSTLEIQRTEQGDSAMYLCASSFRDRAYEQYFGPGTRLTVT.

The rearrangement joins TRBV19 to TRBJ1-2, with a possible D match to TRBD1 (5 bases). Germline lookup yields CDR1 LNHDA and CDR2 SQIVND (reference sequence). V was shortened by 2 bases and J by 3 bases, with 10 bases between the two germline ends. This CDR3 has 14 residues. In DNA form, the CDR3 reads TGTGCCAGTAGTATACAGGGTAGAGACTATGGCTACACCTTC. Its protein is CASSIQGRDYGYTF.

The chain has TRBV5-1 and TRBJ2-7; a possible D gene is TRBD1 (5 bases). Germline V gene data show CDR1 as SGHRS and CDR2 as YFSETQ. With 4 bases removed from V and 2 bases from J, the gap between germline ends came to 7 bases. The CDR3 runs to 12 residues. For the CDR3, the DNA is TGCGCCAGCAGCCCGGACACCTACGAGCAGTACTTC. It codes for CASSPDTYEQYF.

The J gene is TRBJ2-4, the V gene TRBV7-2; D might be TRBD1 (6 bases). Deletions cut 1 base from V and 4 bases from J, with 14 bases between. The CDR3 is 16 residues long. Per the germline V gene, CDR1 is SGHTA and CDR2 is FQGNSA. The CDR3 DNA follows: TGTGCCAGCAGCTTAGGGGGAGCGCAGGGGAAAAACATTCAGTACTTC. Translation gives CASSLGGAQGKNIQYF.

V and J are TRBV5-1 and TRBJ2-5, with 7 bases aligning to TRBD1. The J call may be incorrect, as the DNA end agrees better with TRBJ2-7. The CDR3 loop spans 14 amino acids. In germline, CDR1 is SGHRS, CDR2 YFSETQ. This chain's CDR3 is CASSLRQGPYEQYF. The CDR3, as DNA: TGCGCCAGCAGCTTGAGACAGGGCCCCTACGAGCAGTACTTC.

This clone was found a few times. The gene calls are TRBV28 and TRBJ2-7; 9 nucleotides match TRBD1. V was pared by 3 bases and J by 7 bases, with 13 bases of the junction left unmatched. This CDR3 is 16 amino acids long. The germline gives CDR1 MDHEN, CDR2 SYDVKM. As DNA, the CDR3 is TGTGCCAGCAGTTTGATCCCTAAACAGGGGGCTGAAGAGCAGTACTTC. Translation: CASSLIPKQGAEEQYF.

The CDR3 protein is CASSSQRARESVDEQFF. The CDR3 DNA reads TGCGCCAGCAGCAGCCAGCGGGCTCGGGAGTCGGTGGATGAGCAGTTCTTC. This chain uses TRBV23-1 with TRBJ2-1, with TRBD2 as a possible D gene (6 bases). TRBV23-1 is an ORF, with its function uncertain. The CDR3 totals 17 residues. Trimming pared 6 bases from V and 8 bases from J, leaving 26 bases between.

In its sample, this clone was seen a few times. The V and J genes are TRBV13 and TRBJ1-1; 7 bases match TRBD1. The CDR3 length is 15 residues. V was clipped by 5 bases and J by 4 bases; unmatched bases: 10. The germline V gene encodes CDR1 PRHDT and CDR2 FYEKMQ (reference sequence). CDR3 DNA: TGTGCCAGCAGCCTCCCCAGGGGGTTGAGCACTGAAGCTTTCTTT. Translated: CASSLPRGLSTEAFF.

CDR3 nucleotides: TGTGCCAGCAGCTCGGGACTAGTGTCAGATACGCAGTATTTT. It is translated as CASSSGLVSDTQYF. The gene calls are TRBV7-9 and TRBJ2-3; 8 bases match TRBD2. This CDR3 is built from 14 residues. The V gene end was trimmed by 4 bases and the J gene end by 4 bases; junction bases not matched to a gene: 4. Germline CDR1 reads SEHNR; CDR2 reads FQNEAQ (reference sequence).

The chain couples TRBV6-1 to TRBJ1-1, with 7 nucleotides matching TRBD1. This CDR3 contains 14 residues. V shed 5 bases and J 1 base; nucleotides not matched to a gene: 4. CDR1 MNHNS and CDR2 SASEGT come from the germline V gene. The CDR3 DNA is TGTGCCAGCAGTCTCACAGGGGCGAACACTGAAGCTTTCTTT. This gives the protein CASSLTGANTEAFF.

CDR3 loop: CASRGGLAGALYEQYF. In DNA, the CDR3 is TGTGCCAGCAGGGGAGGACTAGCGGGGGCCTTGTACGAGCAGTACTTC. V and J are TRBV2 and TRBJ2-7, with TRBD2 matching 13 bases. Germline lookup yields CDR1 SNHLY and CDR2 FYNNEI. V lost 6 bases to trimming and J lost 4 bases; unmatched junction nucleotides: 9. This CDR3 contains 16 residues.

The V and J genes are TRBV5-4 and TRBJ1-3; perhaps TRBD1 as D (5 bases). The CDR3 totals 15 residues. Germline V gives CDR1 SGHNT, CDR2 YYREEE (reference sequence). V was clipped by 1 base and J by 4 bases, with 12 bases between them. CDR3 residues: CASSLSRGDGNTIYF. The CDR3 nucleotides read TGTGCCAGCAGCTTGTCGCGGGGGGACGGAAACACCATATATTTT. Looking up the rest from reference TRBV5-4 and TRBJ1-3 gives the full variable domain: ETGVTQSPTHLIKTRGQQVTLRCSSQSGHNTVSWYQQALGQGPQFIFQYYREEENGRGNFPPRFSGLQFPNYSSELNVNALELDDSALYLCASSLSRGDGNTIYFGEGSWLTVV.